The TCR beta chain described here comes from a study of T cell responses to AZD1222 COVID-19 vaccine (dated by TCRdb to the early 2020s). Turning to the overall study: TCR sequencing was performed for 233 trial participants, of whom roughly 200 were given two doses of AZD1222 and 26 were given two doses of MenACWY control vaccine. Trial participants were enrolled by age into subgroups of 18-55, 56-69 and 70-plus years, and around 150, 28 and 57 TCR-sequenced participants, respectively, were included in these subgroups. The paper's findings and limits, for the study overall: In the small 56-69-year group, the increase in depth fell short of significance, most likely because of low power. Nearly half of unique spike-specific TCRs reportedly recognized epitopes outside regions mutated in the B.1.351 and B.1.1.7 variants. The vaccine-associated CD4 TCRs covered the entire spike protein, and the dominant responses fell in regions 160-218 and 743-854. Participants were mostly white British and included more females than males, and it was suggested by the authors that clonal diversity may have been underestimated. After two AZD1222 doses, both the breadth and the depth of spike-specific TCRs were significantly higher than at day 0 and than in MenACWY recipients. Because no samples from the day 14 peak response were available, repertoires could be characterized only after the peak T cell response. Only five to seven AZD1222 recipients were SARS-CoV-2 seropositive at baseline, limiting conclusions about previously exposed vaccinees.

The CDR3 starts with the cysteine, ends with the phenylalanine, and has 15 residues. The only DNA kept is the CDR3, 45 bases in frame from the first base. The germline V gene (reference sequence) provides CDR1 LNHDA and CDR2 SQIVND. V lost 5 bases and J lost 7 bases, and the count of bases not matched to a germline gene is 10. The CDR3 regions of human TCRbeta chains were subjected to immunosequencing. Per the source publication's procedure: Repertoire TCRs were checked for matches against a reference library of SARS-CoV-2-specific TCRs that had been generated using the MIRA antigen-specificity platform. Breadth was defined as the fraction of unique TCRs that were SARS-CoV-2-associated. Depth was defined as the fraction of total T cells that were SARS-CoV-2-associated. Using the MIRA data, every spike-specific TCR was mapped to the spike region that the TCR reacted to and assigned to either a CD4 or a CD8 class. Log10-transformed breadth and depth values were compared by one-way ANOVA with Sidak's multiple comparisons tests. This is the immuneACCESS table as TCRdb keeps it, with only in-frame sequences that have V and J called. A part of the clones is gone; compared with another copy, unresolved V genes explain less than half, and the rest is unexplained. The DNA gave D and trimming, while V, J and clone size come from that table. This sample is represented by about 160,000 clones; around nine tenths of them were singletons. Of the sample, about 3.2% falls within the top ten clones.

What this sample's time point label stands for: about 28 days (+/-7) after the second vaccine dose. AZD1222 recipients whose second dose came at about 4 weeks and those whose second dose came at about 12 weeks were combined into one group, since spike-specific TCR depth and breadth did not differ between the two schedules. Vaccinee samples came from UK trials COV001 and COV002, including a single-blind randomized controlled phase 2/3 trial of AZD1222 (ChAdOx1 nCoV-19) in healthy adults. For TCRbeta chain sequencing, PBMC samples were collected from trial participants at day 0 and at day 28 after the second dose. A remark on this clone: Its antigen remains unidentified. The record has no base qualities; no much larger clone is one base away.

Here the sequenced sample was peripheral blood, taken 28 days after the second AZD1222 dose. Rearrangement joined TRBV19 to TRBJ2-2; 7 of the junction bases match TRBD2. The TCR was taken from an adult who received the AZD1222 COVID-19 vaccine. The CDR3 region reads CASSPGEGYHGELFF. Read as DNA, the sequence is TGTGCCAGTAGTCCGGGGGAGGGGTATCACGGGGAGCTGTTTTTT.